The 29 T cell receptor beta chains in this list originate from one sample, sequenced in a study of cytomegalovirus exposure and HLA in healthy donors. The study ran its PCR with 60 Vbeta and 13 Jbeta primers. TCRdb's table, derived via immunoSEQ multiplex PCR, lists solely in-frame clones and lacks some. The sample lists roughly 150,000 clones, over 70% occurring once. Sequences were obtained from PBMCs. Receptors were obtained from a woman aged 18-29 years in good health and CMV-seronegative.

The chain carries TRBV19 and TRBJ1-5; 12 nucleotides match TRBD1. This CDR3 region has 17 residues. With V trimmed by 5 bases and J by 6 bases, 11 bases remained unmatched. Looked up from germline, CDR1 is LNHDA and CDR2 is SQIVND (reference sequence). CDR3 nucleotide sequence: TGTGCCAGTAGTTCGGGGGGGGACAGGGGGCACGTTCAGCCCCAGCATTTT. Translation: CASSSGGDRGHVQPQHF.

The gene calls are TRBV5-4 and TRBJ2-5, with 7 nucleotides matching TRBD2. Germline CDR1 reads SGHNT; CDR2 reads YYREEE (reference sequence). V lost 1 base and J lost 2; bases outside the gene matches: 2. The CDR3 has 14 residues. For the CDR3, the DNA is TGTGCCAGCAGCTTGTCCGGGGGGCAAGAGACCCAGTACTTC. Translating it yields CASSLSGGQETQYF.

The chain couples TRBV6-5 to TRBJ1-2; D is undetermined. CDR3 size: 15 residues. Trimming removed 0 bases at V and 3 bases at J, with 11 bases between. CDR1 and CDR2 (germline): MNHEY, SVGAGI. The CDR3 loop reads CASSYSVRQYYGYTF. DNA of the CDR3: TGTGCCAGCAGTTACTCCGTCCGACAATACTATGGCTACACCTTC.

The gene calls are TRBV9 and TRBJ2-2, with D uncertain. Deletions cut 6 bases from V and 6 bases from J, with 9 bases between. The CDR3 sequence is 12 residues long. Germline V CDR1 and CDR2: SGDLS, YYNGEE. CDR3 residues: CASTRNAGELFF. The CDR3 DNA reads TGTGCCAGCACCAGAAACGCCGGGGAGCTGTTTTTT. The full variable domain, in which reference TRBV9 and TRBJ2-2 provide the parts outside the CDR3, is DSGVTQTPKHLITATGQRVTLRCSPRSGDLSVYWYQQSLDQGLQFLIQYYNGEERAKGNILERFSAQQFPDLHSELNLSSLELGDSALYFCASTRNAGELFFGEGSRLTVL.

The DNA for the CDR3 is TGCAGCGTCCTGGGACAGGGGGCCGGCAATGAGCAGTTCTTC. Translation gives CSVLGQGAGNEQFF. This chain links TRBV29-1 with TRBJ2-1, with TRBD1 matching over 12 bases. V lost 6 bases and J lost 6; bases outside the gene matches: 6. The CDR3 is made up of 14 amino acids. Germline-derived CDR1 and CDR2 are SQVTM and ANQGSEA.

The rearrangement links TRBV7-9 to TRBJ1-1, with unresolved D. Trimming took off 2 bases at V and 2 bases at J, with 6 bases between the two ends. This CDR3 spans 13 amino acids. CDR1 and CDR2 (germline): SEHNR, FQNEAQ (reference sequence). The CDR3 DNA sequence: TGTGCCAGCAGCTTAACAGACAACACTGAAGCTTTCTTT. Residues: CASSLTDNTEAFF.

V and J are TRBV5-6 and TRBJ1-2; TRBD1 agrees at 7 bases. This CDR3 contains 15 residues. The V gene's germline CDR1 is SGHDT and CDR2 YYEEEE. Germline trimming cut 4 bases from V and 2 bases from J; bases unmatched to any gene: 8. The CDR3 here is CASSQYRGANYGYTF. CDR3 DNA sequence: TGTGCCAGCAGCCAGTACAGGGGAGCAAACTATGGCTACACCTTC.

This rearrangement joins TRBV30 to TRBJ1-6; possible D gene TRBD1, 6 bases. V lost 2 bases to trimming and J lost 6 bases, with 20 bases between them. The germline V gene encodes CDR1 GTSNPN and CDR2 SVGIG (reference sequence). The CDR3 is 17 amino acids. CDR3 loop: CAWSFTGRGLRNSPLHF. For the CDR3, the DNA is TGTGCCTGGAGTTTCACAGGGAGGGGGTTGCGTAATTCACCCCTCCACTTT.

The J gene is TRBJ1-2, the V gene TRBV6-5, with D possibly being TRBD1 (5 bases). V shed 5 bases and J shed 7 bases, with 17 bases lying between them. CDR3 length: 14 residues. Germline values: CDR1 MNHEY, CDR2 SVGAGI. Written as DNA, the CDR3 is TGTGCCAGCAGTCCCAACCGGAGGGGAACTGGCTACACCTTC. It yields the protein CASSPNRRGTGYTF.

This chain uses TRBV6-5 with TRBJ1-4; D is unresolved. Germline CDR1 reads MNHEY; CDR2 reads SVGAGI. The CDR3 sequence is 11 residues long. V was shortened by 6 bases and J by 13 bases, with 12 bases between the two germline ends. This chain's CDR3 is CASSSGLGLFF. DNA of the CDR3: TGTGCCAGCAGCTCAGGCTTAGGACTGTTTTTT.

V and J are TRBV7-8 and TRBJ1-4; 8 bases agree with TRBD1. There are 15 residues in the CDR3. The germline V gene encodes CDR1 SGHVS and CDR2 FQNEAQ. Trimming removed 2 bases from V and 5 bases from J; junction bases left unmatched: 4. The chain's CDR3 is CASSLSTGENEKLFF. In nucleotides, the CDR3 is TGTGCCAGCAGCTTATCGACAGGGGAGAATGAAAAACTGTTTTTT.

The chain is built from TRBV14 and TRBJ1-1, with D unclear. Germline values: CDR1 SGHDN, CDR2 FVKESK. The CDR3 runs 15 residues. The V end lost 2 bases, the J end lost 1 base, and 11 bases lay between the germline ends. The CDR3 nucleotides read TGTGCCAGCAGCCAATCAAAGACACGGAACACTGAAGCTTTCTTT. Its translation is CASSQSKTRNTEAFF.

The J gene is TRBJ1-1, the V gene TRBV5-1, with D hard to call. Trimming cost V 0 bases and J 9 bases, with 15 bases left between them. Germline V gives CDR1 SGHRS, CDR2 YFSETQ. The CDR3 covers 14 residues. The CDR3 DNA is TGCGCCAGCAGCTTGGGCTCGACGGGGAACAAAGCTTTCTTT. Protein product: CASSLGSTGNKAFF.

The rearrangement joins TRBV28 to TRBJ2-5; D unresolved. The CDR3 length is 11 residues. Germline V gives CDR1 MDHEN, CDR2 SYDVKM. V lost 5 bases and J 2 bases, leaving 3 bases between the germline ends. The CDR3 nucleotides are TGTGCCAGCAGTCTACAAGAGACCCAGTACTTC. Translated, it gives CASSLQETQYF.

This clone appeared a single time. In nucleotides, the CDR3 is TGTGCCAGCAGCTCGGGGACAGGGGCCTACGAGCAGTACTTC. Protein sequence: CASSSGTGAYEQYF. The gene calls are TRBV7-6 and TRBJ2-5; 10 bases line up with TRBD1. The closer fit of TRBJ2-7 to the DNA end suggests the J call may be wrong. This CDR3 contains 14 residues. CDR1 and CDR2 (germline): SGHVS, FNYEAQ.

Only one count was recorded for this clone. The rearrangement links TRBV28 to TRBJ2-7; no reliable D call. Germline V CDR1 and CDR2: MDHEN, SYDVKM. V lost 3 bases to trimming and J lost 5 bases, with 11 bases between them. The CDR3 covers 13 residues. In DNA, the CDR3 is TGTGCCAGCAGTTTCATAGCTGGAGACGAGCAGTACTTC. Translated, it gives CASSFIAGDEQYF.

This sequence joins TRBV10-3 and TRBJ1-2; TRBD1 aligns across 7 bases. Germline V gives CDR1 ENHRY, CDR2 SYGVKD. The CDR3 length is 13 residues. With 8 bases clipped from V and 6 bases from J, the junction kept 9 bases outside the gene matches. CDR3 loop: CAIREQGNHGYTF. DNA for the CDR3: TGTGCCATCCGGGAACAGGGGAACCATGGCTACACCTTC.

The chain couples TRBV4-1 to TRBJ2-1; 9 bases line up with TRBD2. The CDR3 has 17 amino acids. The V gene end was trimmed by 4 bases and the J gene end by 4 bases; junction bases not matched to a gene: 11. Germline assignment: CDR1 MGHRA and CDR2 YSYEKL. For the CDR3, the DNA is TGCGCCAGCAGCCTACGGGGTAGCGGGGGAACTTACAATGAGCAGTTCTTC. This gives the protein CASSLRGSGGTYNEQFF.

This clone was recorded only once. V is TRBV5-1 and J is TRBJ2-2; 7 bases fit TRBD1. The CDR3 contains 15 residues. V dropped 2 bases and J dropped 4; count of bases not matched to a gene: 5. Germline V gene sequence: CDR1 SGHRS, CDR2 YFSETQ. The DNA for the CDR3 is TGCGCCAGCAGCTTTAGGGGGCTTCTCACCGGGGAGCTGTTTTTT. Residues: CASSFRGLLTGELFF.

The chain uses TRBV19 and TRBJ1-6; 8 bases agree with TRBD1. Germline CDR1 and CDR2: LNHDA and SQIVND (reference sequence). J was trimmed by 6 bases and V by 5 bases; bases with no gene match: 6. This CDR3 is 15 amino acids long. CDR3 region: CASSGDRGTNSPLHF. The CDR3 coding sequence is TGTGCCAGTAGTGGAGACAGGGGAACTAATTCACCCCTCCACTTT.

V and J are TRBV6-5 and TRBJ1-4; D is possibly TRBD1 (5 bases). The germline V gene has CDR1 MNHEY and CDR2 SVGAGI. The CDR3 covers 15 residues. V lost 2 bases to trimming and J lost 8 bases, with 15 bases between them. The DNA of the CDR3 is TGTGCCAGCAGTTACGGGTCCAGCAGGGTGGAAAAACTGTTTTTT. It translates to CASSYGSSRVEKLFF.

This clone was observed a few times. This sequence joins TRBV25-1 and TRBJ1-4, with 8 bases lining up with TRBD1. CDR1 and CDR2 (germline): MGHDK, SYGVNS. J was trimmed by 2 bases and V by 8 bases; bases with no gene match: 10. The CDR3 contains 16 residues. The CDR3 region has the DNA TGTGCCAGCGCGGACAGGGTGACGGCTACTAATGAAAAACTGTTTTTT. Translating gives CASADRVTATNEKLFF.

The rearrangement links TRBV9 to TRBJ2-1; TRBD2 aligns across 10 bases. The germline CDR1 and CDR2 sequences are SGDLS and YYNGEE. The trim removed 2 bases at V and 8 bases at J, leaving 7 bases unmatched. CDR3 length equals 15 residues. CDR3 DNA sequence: TGTGCCAGCAGCGTCAGAGCGGGGGGGGTGGATGAGCAGTTCTTC. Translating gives CASSVRAGGVDEQFF.

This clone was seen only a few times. For the CDR3, the DNA is TGTGCCACCAGCAGGTCCGACAGGGCCAATCAGCCCCAGCATTTT. It specifies CATSRSDRANQPQHF. J is TRBJ1-5 and V is TRBV15; 7 positions agree with TRBD1. The CDR3 runs to 15 residues. Germline assignment: CDR1 LNHNV and CDR2 YYDKDF (reference sequence). Germline trimming cut 3 bases from V and 3 bases from J; bases unmatched to any gene: 5.

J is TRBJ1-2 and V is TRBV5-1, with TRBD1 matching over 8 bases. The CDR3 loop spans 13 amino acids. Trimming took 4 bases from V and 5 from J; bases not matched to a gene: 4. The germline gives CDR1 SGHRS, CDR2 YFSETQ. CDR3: CASSLQGEYGYTF. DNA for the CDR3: TGCGCCAGCAGCCTACAGGGGGAATATGGCTACACCTTC.

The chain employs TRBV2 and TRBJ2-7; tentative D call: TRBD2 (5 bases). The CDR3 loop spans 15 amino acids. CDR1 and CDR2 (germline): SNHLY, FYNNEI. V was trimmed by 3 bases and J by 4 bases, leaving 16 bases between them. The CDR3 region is CASSDVGEGHYEQYF. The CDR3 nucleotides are TGTGCCAGCAGTGATGTAGGAGAGGGCCATTACGAGCAGTACTTC. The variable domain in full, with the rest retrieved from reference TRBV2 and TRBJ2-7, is EPEVTQTPSHQVTQMGQEVILRCVPISNHLYFYWYRQILGQKVEFLVSFYNNEISEKSEIFDDQFSVERPDGSNFTLKIRSTKLEDSAMYFCASSDVGEGHYEQYFGPGTRLTVT.

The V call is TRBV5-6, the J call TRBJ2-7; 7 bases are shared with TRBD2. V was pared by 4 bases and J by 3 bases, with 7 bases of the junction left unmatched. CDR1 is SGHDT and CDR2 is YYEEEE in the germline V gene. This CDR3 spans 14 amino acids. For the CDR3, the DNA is TGTGCCAGCAGCGTGGGGGGGGACGGCTACGAGCAGTACTTC. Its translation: CASSVGGDGYEQYF.

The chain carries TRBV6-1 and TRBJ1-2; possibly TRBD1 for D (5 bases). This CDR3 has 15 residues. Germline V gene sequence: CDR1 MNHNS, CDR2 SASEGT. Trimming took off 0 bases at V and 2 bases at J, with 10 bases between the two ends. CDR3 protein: CASSEAGGANYGYTF. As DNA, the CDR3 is TGTGCCAGCAGTGAAGCAGGAGGGGCCAACTATGGCTACACCTTC.

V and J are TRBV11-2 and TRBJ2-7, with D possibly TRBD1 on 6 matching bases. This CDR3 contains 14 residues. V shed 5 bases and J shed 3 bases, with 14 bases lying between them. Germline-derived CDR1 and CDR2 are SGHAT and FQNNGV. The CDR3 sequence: CASSQLTGGYEQYF. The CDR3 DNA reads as TGTGCCAGCAGCCAATTGACAGGTGGCTACGAGCAGTACTTC.